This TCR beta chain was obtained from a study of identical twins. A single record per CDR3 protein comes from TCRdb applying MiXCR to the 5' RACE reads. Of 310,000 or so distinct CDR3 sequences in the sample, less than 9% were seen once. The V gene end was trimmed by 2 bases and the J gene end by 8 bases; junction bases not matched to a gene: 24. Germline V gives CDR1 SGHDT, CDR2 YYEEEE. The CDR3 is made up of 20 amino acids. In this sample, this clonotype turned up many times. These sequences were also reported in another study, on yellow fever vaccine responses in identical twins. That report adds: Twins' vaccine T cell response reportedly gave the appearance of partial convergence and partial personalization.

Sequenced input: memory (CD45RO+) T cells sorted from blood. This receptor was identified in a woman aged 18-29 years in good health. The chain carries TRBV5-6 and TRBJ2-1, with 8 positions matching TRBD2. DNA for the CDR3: TGTGCCAGCAGCTTTTCTGACTTCGGTCCGGCGGGAGGCCCGTTGGATGAGCAGTTCTTC. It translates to CASSFSDFGPAGGPLDEQFF.